The source of this T cell receptor beta chain is a study of T cell responses to AZD1222 COVID-19 vaccine. General study results and limits: Only 6 or 7 people who got AZD1222 tested seropositive at baseline.

Remarks on this clone: Its cognate antigen is unknown.

There are 17 residues in the CDR3. V lost 4 bases to trimming and J lost 3 bases, with 22 bases between them. CDR1 is SGHRS, CDR2 YFSETQ, per germline. Method: immunoSEQ multiplex PCR; TCRdb's copy keeps in-frame clones and lacks some. The sample lists about 130,000 clones; approximately 85% were seen once. The sample here was peripheral blood, taken 28 days after the second dose of the MenACWY control vaccine. The sequence came from an adult who received the MenACWY meningococcal vaccine as a control. This chain uses TRBV5-1 with TRBJ2-5, with D perhaps assigned TRBD1 or TRBD2 (5 bases each). CDR3 bases: TGCGCCAGCAGCCTCACAAAACTACTAGGGACGGAAGAGACCCAGTACTTC. Translating gives CASSLTKLLGTEETQYF.